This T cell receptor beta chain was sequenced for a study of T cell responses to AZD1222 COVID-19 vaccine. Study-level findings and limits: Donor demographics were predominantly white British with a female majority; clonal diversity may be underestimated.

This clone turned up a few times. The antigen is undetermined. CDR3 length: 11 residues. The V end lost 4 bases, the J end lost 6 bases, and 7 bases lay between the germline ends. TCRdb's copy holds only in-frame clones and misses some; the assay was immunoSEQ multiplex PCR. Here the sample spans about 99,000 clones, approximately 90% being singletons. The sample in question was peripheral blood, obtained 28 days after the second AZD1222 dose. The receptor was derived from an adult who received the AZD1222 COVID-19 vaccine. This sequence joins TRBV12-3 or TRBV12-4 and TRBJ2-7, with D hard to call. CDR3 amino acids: CASSYTREQYF. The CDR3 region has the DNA TGTGCCAGCAGTTACACACGCGAGCAGTACTTC.